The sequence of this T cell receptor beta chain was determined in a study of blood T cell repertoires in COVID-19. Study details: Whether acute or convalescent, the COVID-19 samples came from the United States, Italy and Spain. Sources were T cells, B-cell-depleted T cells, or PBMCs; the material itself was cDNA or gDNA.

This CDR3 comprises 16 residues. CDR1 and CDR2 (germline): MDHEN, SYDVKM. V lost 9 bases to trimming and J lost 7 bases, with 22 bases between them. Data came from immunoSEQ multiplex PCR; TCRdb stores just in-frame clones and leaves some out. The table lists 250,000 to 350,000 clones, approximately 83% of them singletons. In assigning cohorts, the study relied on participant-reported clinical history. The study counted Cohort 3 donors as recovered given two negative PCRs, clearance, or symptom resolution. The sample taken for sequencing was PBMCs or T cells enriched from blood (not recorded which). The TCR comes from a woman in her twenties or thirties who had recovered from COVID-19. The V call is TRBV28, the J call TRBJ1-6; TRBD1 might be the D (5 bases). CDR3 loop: CASTQGAELWNSPLHF. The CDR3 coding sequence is TGTGCCAGTACCCAGGGTGCGGAACTGTGGAATTCACCCCTCCACTTT.